This T cell receptor beta chain was recovered during a study of CD8 T cells in ankylosing spondylitis (TCRdb year 2017). With respect to the entire study: The study profiled T cell receptor beta repertoires in healthy donors and ankylosing spondylitis patients to find disease-linked TCR variants. Peripheral blood samples were taken, and synovial fluid was additionally collected from ankylosing spondylitis patients. The full study cohort comprised 25 ankylosing spondylitis patients and about 110 healthy donors.

The research as a whole found: Significant enrichment of the disease-linked clones was reported in matched synovial fluid samples from ankylosing spondylitis patients. A TCR beta motif of roughly 8 highly homologous amino acid variants appeared characteristic of blood from ankylosing spondylitis patients. In peripheral blood, the disease-linked clones were found at relatively low frequencies and had a CD8+ phenotype. Some TCR beta motif variants had previously been reported in synovial fluid and blood of reactive arthritis patients, which suggested common disease-initiation mechanisms.

Sequencing was performed on an Illumina HiSeq 2500. Quantitative 5'-RACE with molecular barcodes was the method used to prepare the TCR beta libraries. From the authors' description of their analysis: To identify disease-linked TCR variants, a new computational method was used, one built on a probabilistic model of VDJ rearrangement. Using fastp at Q25 and MiXCR, TCRdb reprocessed the public reads and kept productive beta chains. CDR3 protein duplicates are merged, each entry listing the most common genes and DNA. TCRdb's processing, not the authors', yielded these V and J calls. For this sample there are 200,000 or so distinct CDR3 sequences; 25% to 30% appear just once. The top ten clones comprise about 7% of the sample. This clonotype was seen ten or more times. Its antigen remains undetermined. No quality values exist for individual bases; no much larger clone is one base distant. The clonotype comes from a male donor with ankylosing spondylitis or in good health (not recorded which). Specimen: blood, either unsorted or a sorted T cell fraction (not recorded which).

The DNA reads as follows: TGTGCCATCAGTGTACAGGTCTCTGGAAACACCATATATTTT. Translated, this is CAISVQVSGNTIYF. Recombination linked TRBV10-3 to TRBJ1-3; TRBD1 is a weak D gene call, 5 bases matching. The CDR3 goes from the cysteine to the phenylalanine over 14 residues. Only the CDR3 DNA stays, 42 bases, in frame from base 1. The junction shows trimming of 4 bases on V and 0 bases on J, plus 7 bases between the germline ends. The germline V gene sets CDR1 to ENHRY and CDR2 to SYGVKD.